This T cell receptor beta chain was captured in a study of HIV-infected patients and healthy controls (dated by TCRdb to 2013 to 2016). Regarding the research as a whole: After three months of therapy, CD4 counts in about 85% of the 16 patients increased to a modest but significant degree while remaining below normal ranges. CD8 counts did not change consistently during early therapy, while the CD4:CD8 ratio increased slightly. An undetectable viral load was attained by 11 of 16 patients by the second bleed and by all patients after a further year of therapy. Relative to controls, total CDR3 counts per chain did not differ significantly, and patients lacked overall T-cell lymphocytopenia. Whether deep TCR repertoire sequencing of small blood samples from HIV patients could capture immune perturbation and reconstitution was tested in the study. Here is what the overall study found, with its caveats: Size-matched repertoire data did not replicate the apparent post-therapy recovery of the Gini index in HIV-infected patients. HIV-infected repertoires showed significantly elevated mean Gini indices relative to controls, which possibly reflects oligoclonality. The use of whole blood limited sequencing depth and precluded separation of the dynamics of distinct T-cell subpopulations. Pairing of alpha and beta chains was not determined in the samples. Only about three months of therapy was reflected in the treated samples, a period arguably too short to observe immune reconstitution given low adult thymic output. More CDR3s were shared between individuals among healthy controls than among HIV+ patients, as measured by Jaccard index and by the count of highly shared sequences. The observed differences in diversity could not be explained by the slight differences in age and sex profiles between the study cohorts. HIV-associated CDR3s exhibited a significant reduction in frequency during therapy, whereas CMV-associated CDR3s exhibited no significant change, although the majority increased in frequency. Roughly threefold more distinct CDR3s and higher Shannon diversity were observed in healthy control repertoires than in untreated HIV+ repertoires. Significantly different mean usage between HIV-infected patients and controls was observed for eight alpha and eight beta V genes. HLA typing of donors was not performed in the study. Processing included only sixteen HIV-infected individuals, and this was regarded by the authors as a major limit on how widely the findings apply. Alpha-chain CDR3s from MAIT cells appeared at high frequency in healthy controls but were severely depleted in HIV+ repertoires. Differing numbers of distinct sequences in patients and controls hindered comparison, and size-matching assigned excessive weight to rare events in the HIV-infected data.

CDR1 and CDR2 are read off the germline V gene as SGHTA and FQGNSA. The V end loses 4 bases and the J end loses 8 bases, and a stretch of 14 bases separates them. The CDR3 numbers 13 residues from cysteine through phenylalanine. Kept here is only the CDR3 DNA, which spans 39 bases and is read in frame from base 1. SuperScript III was used to reverse transcribe 500 ng RNA with primers targeting the alpha and beta constant regions. Separate libraries for the alpha and beta chains were generated through chain-specific third strand synthesis that incorporated multiplexing indices. The protocol used a single primer pair to amplify all rearrangements within a chain, which avoided primer bias, and attached molecular barcodes to each cDNA molecule. Purified cDNA was joined by T4 RNA Ligase 1 to a 5' RACE adapter carrying a random hexamer and the SP2 sequencing primer site. Second strand synthesis was performed with Phusion polymerase and primed from the SP2 site, and slow temperature ramps were applied to favor optimal annealing. Each molecule's 12-nucleotide barcode consisted of two random hexamer sequences, both added before amplification and joined together. P5 and P7 adapter elements plus a second index were added in a short first PCR, which was followed by a roughly 21-cycle amplification PCR with P5s and P7 primers. Libraries received 27 PCR cycles in total, were quantified on a Qubit, sized on a Bioanalyzer, and diluted to approximately 4 nM. Normalized libraries were sequenced on an Illumina MiSeq with 2 x 250 paired-end kits. MinElute columns were the means by which the reverse transcription reactions were cleaned up, and the reactions were eluted into around 9.9 ul Tris-Cl. The adapter ligations were run for roughly 21 hours at 16 degrees C, and AMPure XP beads at a 1:1 ratio were afterwards used to clean them. Per the authors' processing: A modified Decombinator that output V, J, insert and barcode information was used to process the demultiplexed FASTQ files. Sequences that shared a barcode but differed from the dominant sequence were discarded as errors, and original cDNA molecules were estimated by counting barcodes clustered at Levenshtein distance 3. For downstream analyses, the R packages ineq, vegan, igraph and RCytoscape were used, along with IMGT nomenclature and CDR3 definitions. The authors computed V gene usage over distinct sequences and counted each TCR a single time to avoid skew from clonal expansion. Within a donor, similarity networks joined unique CDR3 amino acid sequences in every case where two of them were separated by a single Levenshtein edit. The authors compiled published HIV-specific CDR3s (approximately 86 alpha, 650 to 800 beta) and CMV-specific CDR3s (about 13 alpha, fewer than 300 beta) and searched for them in the repertoires. Random subsampling to size-matched repertoires demonstrated that the decreased diversity in patients did not result from their lower sequence numbers. TCRdb trimmed the raw reads at Q25, called clones with MiXCR and kept productive beta chains. Duplicate CDR3 protein sequences are folded into a single record with the most common DNA and genes. V and J calls and clone size were set by TCRdb, not the authors. Within this sample are about 6,600 distinct CDR3 sequences, with about 10% of them counted one time only. The ten largest clones add up to less than 20% of the sample.

This clonotype has a handful of counts. What this receptor recognizes is not known. Base quality data are lacking; no much larger clone is found one base away. Follow-up blood from HIV-infected patients was collected roughly three months, about 14 weeks, after antiretroviral therapy began. Whole blood was used without fractionating the cells, so the repertoire represented all peripheral T cells without sorting. An approximately 2.5 ml sample of peripheral blood was drawn into Tempus tubes for RNA extraction. Patients with febrile or AIDS-related illness, tumors, hepatitis B or C coinfection, immunomodulatory therapy, recent vaccination or treatment interruptions were excluded from enrollment. The TURBO-DNase kit was used to remove leftover genomic DNA, and GLOBINclear was used to deplete globin mRNA.

This chain is built from TRBV7-2 and TRBJ2-5, with no reliable assignment of the D segment. The specimen was blood, collected during antiretroviral therapy. This receptor was obtained from an adult with HIV infection. In nucleotides, the sequence is TGTGCCAGCAGCTCTGATCCCCTGCGTACCCAGTACTTC. This gives the protein CASSSDPLRTQYF.